This T cell receptor (beta chain) was recovered during a study of blood T cell repertoires in COVID-19 (dated by TCRdb to the early 2020s). Background on the whole study: Samples from collaborators originated in the United States, Italy and Spain and spanned both the acute and convalescent phases of COVID-19. The material from the prospective study consisted of cDNA or gDNA derived from T cells, B-cell-depleted T cells, or PBMCs. Subjects who had been exposed to COVID-19, were actively infected with it, or had recovered from it provided the deeply sampled blood TCRbeta repertoires that made up the dataset. A freely available public database, intended as a resource for researchers studying the immune response to SARS-CoV-2, is where the repertoires were released. The samples were drawn from two sources: the first 160 participants of the ongoing ImmuneRACE study, and 950 to 1,500 subjects contributed by 6 global collaborators. A de-identified subject ID, COVID-19 status, age in years and sex were almost always included in the sample metadata. Where HLA class I and class II types were available, the types were taken from metadata supplied by the sample provider, not from assay-based typing. The paper as a whole reports these results and caveats: The quantity of clinical and demographic metadata differed by source and by participant and was supplied without curation.

A word on this clone: No antigen is known for it. Base-call qualities are not available, and no considerably larger clone is one nucleotide away.

TCRbeta CDR3 regions were amplified from genomic DNA using the immunoSEQ Assay, a bias-controlled multiplex PCR. The authors processed their data as follows. The number of nucleated cells in each sample was estimated by amplification of reference gene primers within the assay. Sequence reads were collapsed and filtered to measure the absolute abundance of every unique TCRbeta CDR3 rearrangement. Productive Simpson clonality was computed per sample as the square root of Simpson's diversity index over productive rearrangements. The immuneACCESS repertoire file appears here via TCRdb, limited to in-frame rearrangements. These files lack a portion of the clones; in checked studies, under half of the deficit traces to unresolved V genes, and the cause of the others is not known. For V, J and clone size, that table is used; D and trimming come from the DNA. The sample table records 95,000 to 150,000 clones; roughly four fifths of these occur just once. The ten largest clones capture around 5.5% of the sample.

Whole blood was collected in K2EDTA tubes by collaborating institutions according to the institutions' own protocols. For TCRbeta analysis, collaborators shipped samples as frozen whole blood, isolated PBMCs, or DNA extracted from either of those sample types. The sequence derives from a man aged 55 to 70 with acute or convalescent COVID-19. The sequenced sample consisted of peripheral blood.

DNA sequence: TGCGCCAGCAGCCAAGCCGACAGGAACACTGAAGCTTTCTTT. It translates to CASSQADRNTEAFF. The chain links TRBV4-1 with TRBJ1-1; a tentative D call is TRBD1 (5 bases match). In the germline V gene, CDR1 corresponds to MGHRA and CDR2 to YSYEKL. The CDR3 holds 14 amino acids from the cysteine to the phenylalanine. CDR3 DNA is the only sequence kept; it has 42 bases, read in frame from the first base. V is clipped by 1 base and J by 1 base, and the sequence between their germline boundaries is 7 bases long.